This section outlines one TCR beta chain sequence together with its context. The sample originates from a study of regulatory T cells in long-lasting Graves disease. To make TCR beta libraries, researchers used iRepertoire HTBI primers and Arm-PCR of CDR3 regions. A single record per CDR3 protein comes from TCRdb applying MiXCR to the multiplex PCR reads. The data show hundreds of thousands of distinct CDR3 sequences, approximately 15% seen once. Time point here: newly diagnosed GD, antithyroid drugs for less than 3 months. From PBMCs, RNA was extracted and then used to make the TCR library. These data were likewise used in another study, on T cells in Graves' hyperthyroidism and ophthalmopathy. That work adds: The primer set for the first-round RT-PCR of the TCR CDR3 was HTBI.

The sequence was collected from a woman aged 25 to 39 with Graves disease. The sequences come from peripheral blood mononuclear cells (PBMCs), collected at new diagnosis, from a patient treated with antithyroid drugs.

The CDR3 nucleotides are TGCAGCGTTGCCGACAACAGGGTTGGTTATGGCTACACCTTC. Protein product: CSVADNRVGYGYTF. The J gene is TRBJ1-2, the V gene TRBV29-1, with TRBD1 as a possible D gene (6 bases). V shed 4 bases and J shed 5 bases, with 17 bases lying between them. The CDR3 runs 14 residues. Germline values: CDR1 SQVTM, CDR2 ANQGSEA. The complete variable domain, with remaining parts taken from reference TRBV29-1 and TRBJ1-2, reads SAVISQKPSRDICQRGTSLTIQCQVDSQVTMMFWYRQQPGQSLTLIATANQGSEATYESGFVIDKFPISRPNLTFSTLTVSNMSPEDSSIYLCSVADNRVGYGYTFGSGTRLTVV.